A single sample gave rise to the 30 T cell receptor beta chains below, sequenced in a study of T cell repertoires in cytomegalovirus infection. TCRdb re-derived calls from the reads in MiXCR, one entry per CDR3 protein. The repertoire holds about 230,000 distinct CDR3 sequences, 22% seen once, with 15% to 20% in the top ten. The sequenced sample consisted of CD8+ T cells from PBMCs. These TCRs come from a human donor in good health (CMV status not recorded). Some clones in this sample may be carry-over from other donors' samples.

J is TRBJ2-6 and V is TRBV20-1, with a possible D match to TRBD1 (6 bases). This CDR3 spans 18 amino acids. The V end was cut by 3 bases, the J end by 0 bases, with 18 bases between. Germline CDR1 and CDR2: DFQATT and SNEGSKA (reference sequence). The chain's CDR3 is CSARGGRDTFSGANVLTF. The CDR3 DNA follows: TGCAGTGCTAGGGGTGGCCGGGACACCTTCTCTGGGGCCAACGTCCTGACTTTC.

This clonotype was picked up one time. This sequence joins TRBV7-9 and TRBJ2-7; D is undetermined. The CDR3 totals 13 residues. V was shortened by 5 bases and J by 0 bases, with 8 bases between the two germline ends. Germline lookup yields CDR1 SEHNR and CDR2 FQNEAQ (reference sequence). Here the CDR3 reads CASSRLSSYEQYF. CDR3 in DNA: TGTGCCAGCAGCCGACTGAGCTCCTACGAGCAGTACTTC.

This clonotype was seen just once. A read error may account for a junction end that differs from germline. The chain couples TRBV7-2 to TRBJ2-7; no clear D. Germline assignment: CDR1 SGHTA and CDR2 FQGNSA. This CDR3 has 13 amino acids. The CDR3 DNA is TGTGCCAACAGCCCCCCTTCCTCCTACGAGCAGTACTTC. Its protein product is CANSPPSSYEQYF.

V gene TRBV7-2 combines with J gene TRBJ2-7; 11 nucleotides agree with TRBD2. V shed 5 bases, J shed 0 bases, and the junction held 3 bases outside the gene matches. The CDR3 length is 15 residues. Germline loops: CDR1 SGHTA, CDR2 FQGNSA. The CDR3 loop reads CASSRGLADSYEQYF. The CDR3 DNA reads TGTGCCAGCAGCCGGGGACTAGCGGACTCCTACGAGCAGTACTTC.

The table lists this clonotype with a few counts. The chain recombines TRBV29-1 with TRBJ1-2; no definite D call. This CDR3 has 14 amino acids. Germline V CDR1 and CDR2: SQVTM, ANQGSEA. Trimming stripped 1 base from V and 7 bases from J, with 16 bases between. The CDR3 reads CSVEVEGLGSGYTF. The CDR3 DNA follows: TGCAGCGTTGAAGTTGAGGGCTTGGGGAGTGGCTACACCTTC.

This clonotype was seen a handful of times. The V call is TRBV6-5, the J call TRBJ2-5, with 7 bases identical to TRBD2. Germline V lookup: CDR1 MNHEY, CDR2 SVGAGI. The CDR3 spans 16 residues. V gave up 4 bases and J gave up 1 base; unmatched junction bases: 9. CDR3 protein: CASSFELGGSQETQYF. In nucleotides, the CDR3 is TGTGCCAGCAGTTTCGAGCTGGGAGGGTCCCAAGAGACCCAGTACTTC.

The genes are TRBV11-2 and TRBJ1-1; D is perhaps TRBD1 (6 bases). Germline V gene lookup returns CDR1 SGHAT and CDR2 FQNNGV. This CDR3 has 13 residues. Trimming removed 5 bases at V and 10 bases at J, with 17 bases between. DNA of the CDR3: TGTGCCAGCAGCCCGACGACAGGACTGGGAGCTTTCTTT. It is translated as CASSPTTGLGAFF.

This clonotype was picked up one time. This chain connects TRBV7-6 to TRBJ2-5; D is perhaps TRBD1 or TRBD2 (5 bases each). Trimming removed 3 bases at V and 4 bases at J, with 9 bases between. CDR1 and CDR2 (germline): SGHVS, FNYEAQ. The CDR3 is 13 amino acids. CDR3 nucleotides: TGTGCCAGCAGCTTGTGGGACGCAGAGACCCAGTACTTC. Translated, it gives CASSLWDAETQYF. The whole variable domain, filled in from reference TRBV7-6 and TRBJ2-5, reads GAGVSQSPRYKVTKRGQDVALRCDPISGHVSLYWYRQALGQGPEFLTYFNYEAQQDKSGLPNDRFSAERPEGSISTLTIQRTEQRDSAMYRCASSLWDAETQYFGPGTRLLVL.

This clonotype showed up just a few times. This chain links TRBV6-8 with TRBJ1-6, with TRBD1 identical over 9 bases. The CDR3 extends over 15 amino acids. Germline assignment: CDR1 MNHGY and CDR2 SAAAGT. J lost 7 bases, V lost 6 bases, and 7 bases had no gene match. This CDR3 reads CASRGGQGQNSPLHF. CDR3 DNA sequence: TGTGCCAGCAGGGGGGGACAGGGCCAAAATTCACCCCTCCACTTT.

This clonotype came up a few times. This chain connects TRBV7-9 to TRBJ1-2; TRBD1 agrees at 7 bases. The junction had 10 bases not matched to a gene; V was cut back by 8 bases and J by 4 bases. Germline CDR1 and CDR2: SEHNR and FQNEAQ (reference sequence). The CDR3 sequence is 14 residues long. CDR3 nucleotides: TGTGCCAGCGTGAGACAGGGAGGGGTCTATGGCTACACCTTC. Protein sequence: CASVRQGGVYGYTF.

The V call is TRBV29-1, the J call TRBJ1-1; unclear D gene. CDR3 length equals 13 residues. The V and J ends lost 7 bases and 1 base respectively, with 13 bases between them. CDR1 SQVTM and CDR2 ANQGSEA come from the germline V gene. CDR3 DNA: TGCAGCGGGAGGTTGGCAGAGAACACTGAAGCTTTCTTT. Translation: CSGRLAENTEAFF.

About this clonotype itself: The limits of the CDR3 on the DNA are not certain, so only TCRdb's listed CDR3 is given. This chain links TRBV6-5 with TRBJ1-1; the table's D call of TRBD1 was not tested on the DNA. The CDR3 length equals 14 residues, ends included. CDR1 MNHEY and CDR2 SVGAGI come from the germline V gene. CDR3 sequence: CASSSSPGSTEAFF.

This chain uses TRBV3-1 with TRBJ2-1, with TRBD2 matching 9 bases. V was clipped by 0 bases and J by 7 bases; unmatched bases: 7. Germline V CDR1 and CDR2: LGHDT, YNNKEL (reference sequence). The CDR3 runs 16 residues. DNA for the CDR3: TGTGCCAGCAGCCAAGAAGCTAGCGGGGCTAGGAATGAGCAGTTCTTC. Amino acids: CASSQEASGARNEQFF.

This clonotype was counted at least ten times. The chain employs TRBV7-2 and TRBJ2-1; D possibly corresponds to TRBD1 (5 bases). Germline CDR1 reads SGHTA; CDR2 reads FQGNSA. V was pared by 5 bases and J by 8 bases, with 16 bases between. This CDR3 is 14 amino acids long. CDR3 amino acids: CASSPRTSLDEQFF. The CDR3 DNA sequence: TGTGCCAGCAGCCCCCGGACAAGCTTGGATGAGCAGTTCTTC.

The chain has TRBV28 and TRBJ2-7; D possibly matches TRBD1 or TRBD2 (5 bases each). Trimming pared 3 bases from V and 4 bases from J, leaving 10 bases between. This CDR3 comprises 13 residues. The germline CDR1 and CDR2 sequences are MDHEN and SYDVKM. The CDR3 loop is CASSFFWGYEQYF. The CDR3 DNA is TGTGCCAGCAGTTTTTTTTGGGGGTACGAGCAGTACTTC. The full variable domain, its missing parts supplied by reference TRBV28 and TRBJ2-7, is DVKVTQSSRYLVKRTGEKVFLECVQDMDHENMFWYRQDPGLGLRLIYFSYDVKMKEKGDIPEGYSVSREKKERFSLILESASTNQTSMYLCASSFFWGYEQYFGPGTRLTVT.

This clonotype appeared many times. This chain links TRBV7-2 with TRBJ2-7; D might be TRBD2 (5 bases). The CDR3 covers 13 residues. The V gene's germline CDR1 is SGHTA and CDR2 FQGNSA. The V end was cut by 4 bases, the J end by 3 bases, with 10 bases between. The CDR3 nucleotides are TGTGCCAGCAGCTGGGAGCTCGGCTACGAGCAGTACTTC. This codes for CASSWELGYEQYF.

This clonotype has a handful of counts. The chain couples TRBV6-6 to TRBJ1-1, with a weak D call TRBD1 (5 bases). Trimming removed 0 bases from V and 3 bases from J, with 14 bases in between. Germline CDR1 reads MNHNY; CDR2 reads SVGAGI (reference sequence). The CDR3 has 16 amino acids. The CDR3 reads CASSYSRAGHDTEAFF. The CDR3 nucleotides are TGTGCCAGCAGTTACTCCAGGGCAGGGCATGACACTGAAGCTTTCTTT.

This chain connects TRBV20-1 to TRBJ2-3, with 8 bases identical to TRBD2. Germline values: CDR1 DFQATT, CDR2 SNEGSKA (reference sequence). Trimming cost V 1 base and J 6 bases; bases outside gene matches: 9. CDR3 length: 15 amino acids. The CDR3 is CSARATGGPPDTQYF. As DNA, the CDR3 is TGCAGTGCTAGAGCAACGGGGGGGCCCCCCGATACGCAGTATTTT.

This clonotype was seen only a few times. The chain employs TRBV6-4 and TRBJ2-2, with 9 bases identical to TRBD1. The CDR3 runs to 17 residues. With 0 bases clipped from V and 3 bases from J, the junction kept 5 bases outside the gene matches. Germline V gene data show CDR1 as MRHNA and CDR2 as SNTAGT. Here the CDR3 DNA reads TGTGCCAGCAGTGACTCACAGGGGGCTTCGGACACCGGGGAGCTGTTTTTT. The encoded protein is CASSDSQGASDTGELFF.

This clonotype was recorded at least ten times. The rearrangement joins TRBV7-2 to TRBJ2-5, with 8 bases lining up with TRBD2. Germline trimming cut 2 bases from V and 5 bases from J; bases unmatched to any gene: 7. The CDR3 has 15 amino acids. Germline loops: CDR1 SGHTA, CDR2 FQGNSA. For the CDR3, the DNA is TGTGCCAGCAGCTTAAACGGGGCTAGCGGGGAGACCCAGTACTTC. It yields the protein CASSLNGASGETQYF.

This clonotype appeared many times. CDR3 region: CASSLLQGYNEQFF. DNA of the CDR3: TGTGCCAGCAGTTTATTACAGGGCTACAATGAGCAGTTCTTC. This chain joins TRBV28 and TRBJ2-1; perhaps TRBD1 as D (6 bases). The V gene lost 1 base and the J gene lost 3 bases, with 7 bases spanning the gap. The CDR3 spans 14 residues. Germline-derived CDR1 and CDR2 are MDHEN and SYDVKM.

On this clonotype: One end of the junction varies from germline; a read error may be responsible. This chain's CDR3 is CASSPLGLAGAFTDTQCF. The DNA for the CDR3 is TGTGCCAGCAGTCCCCTGGGACTAGCGGGGGCCTTCACAGATACGCAGTGTTTT. The rearrangement links TRBV28 to TRBJ2-3; 14 nucleotides match TRBD2. Germline CDR1 and CDR2: MDHEN and SYDVKM. The CDR3 has 18 residues.

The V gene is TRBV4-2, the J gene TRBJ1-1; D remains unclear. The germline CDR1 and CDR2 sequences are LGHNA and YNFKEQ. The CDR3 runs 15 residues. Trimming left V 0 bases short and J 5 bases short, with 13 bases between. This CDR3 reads CASSQETGSRTEAFF. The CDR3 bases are TGTGCCAGCAGCCAAGAGACGGGGAGTCGTACTGAAGCTTTCTTT.

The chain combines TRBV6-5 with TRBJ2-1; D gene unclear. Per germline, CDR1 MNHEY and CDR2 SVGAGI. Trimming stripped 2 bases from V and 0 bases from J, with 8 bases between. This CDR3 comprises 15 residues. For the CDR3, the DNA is TGTGCCAGCAGTTACGGCCTTCTCTCCTACAATGAGCAGTTCTTC. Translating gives CASSYGLLSYNEQFF.

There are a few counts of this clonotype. The CDR3 sequence: CSVGPGSTYEQYF. The CDR3 DNA reads as TGCAGCGTTGGCCCAGGATCTACCTACGAGCAGTACTTC. V is TRBV29-1 and J is TRBJ2-7, with D unclear. Germline loops: CDR1 SQVTM, CDR2 ANQGSEA. CDR3 size: 13 residues. V dropped 4 bases and J dropped 2 bases, with 12 bases sitting between them.

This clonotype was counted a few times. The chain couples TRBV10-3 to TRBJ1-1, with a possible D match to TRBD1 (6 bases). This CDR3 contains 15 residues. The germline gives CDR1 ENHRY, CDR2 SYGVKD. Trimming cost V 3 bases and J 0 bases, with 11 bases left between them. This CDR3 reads CAISDLQGMNTEAFF. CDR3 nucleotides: TGTGCCATCAGTGACCTACAGGGAATGAACACTGAAGCTTTCTTT.

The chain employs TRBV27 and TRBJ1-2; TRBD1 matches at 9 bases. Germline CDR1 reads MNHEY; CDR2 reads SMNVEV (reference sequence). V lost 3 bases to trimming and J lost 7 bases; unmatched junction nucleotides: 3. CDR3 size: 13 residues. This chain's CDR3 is CASSFDRGTGYTF. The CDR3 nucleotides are TGTGCCAGCAGTTTTGACAGGGGGACTGGCTACACCTTC.

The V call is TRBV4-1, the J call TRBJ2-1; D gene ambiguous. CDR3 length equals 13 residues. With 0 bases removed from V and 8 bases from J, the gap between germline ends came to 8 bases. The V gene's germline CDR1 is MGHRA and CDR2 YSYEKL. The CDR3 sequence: CASSQDRRDEQFF. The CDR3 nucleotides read TGCGCCAGCAGCCAAGATCGAAGGGATGAGCAGTTCTTC.

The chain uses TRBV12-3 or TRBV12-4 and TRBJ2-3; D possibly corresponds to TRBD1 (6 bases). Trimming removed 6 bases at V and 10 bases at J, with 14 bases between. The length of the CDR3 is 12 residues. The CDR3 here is CASSPTGGAQYF. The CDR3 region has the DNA TGTGCCAGCAGCCCGACAGGCGGTGCGCAGTATTTT.

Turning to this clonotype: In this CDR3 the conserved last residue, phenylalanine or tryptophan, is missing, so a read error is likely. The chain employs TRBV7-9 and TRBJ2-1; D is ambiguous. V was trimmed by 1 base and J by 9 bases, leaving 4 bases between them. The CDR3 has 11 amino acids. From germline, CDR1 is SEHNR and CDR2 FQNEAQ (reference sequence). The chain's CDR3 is CASSLGREQFL. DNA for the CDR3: TGTGCCAGCAGCTTAGGCCGTGAGCAGTTCCTC.